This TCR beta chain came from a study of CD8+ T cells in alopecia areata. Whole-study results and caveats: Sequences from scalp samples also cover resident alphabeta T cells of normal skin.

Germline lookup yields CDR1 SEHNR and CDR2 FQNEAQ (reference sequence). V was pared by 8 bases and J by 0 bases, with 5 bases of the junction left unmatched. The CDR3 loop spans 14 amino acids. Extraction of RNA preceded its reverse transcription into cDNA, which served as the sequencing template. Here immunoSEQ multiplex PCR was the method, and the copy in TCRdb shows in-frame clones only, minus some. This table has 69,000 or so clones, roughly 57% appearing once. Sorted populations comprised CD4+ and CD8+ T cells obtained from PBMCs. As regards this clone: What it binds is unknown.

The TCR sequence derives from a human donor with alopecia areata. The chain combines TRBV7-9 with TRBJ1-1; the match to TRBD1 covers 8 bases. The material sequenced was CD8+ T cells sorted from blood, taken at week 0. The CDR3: CASGGQGLNTEAFF. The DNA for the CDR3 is TGTGCCAGCGGAGGACAGGGACTGAACACTGAAGCTTTCTTT.